This T cell receptor (beta chain) was retrieved from a study of blood T cell repertoires in COVID-19. Study background: From the United States, Italy and Spain came samples of acute and convalescent COVID-19. In each case, the material was cDNA or gDNA derived from T cells, B-cell-depleted T cells, or PBMCs.

Seattle's cohort entered during active infection and was followed longitudinally. Per the germline V gene, CDR1 is LGHNA and CDR2 is YSLEER. Trimming took 1 base from V and 2 from J, leaving 12 bases between them. CDR3 length: 15 amino acids. The table came from immunoSEQ multiplex PCR; TCRdb's copy has only in-frame clones and leaves some out. The profile shows under 350,000 clones, just under 90% of them singletons. The genes are TRBV4-3 and TRBJ2-7; tentatively, D is TRBD1 (5 bases). This TCR was recovered from a woman aged 25 to 45 with COVID-19, enrolled during active disease. The sample consisted of peripheral blood. The CDR3 spells CASSQVCRVTYEQYF. The CDR3, as DNA: TGCGCCAGCAGCCAAGTATGCAGGGTGACCTACGAGCAGTACTTC.